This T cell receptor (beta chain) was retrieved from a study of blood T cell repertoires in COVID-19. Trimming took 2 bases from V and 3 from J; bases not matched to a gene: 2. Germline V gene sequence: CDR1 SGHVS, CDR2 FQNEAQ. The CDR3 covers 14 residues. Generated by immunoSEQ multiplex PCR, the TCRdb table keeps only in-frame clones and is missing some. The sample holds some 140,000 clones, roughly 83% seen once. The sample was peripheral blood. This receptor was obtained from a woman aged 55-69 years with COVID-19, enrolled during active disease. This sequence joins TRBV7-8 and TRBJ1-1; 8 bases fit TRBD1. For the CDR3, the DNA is TGTGCCAGCAGCTTACAGGGGGCGGACACTGAAGCTTTCTTT. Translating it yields CASSLQGADTEAFF. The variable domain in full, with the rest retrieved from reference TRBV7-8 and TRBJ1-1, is GAGVSQSPRYKVAKRGQDVALRCDPISGHVSLFWYQQALGQGPEFLTYFQNEAQLDKSGLPSDRFFAERPEGSVSTLKIQRTQQEDSAVYLCASSLQGADTEAFFGQGTRLTVV.